This record covers a single TCR beta chain. Its antigen is unknown. This sample is part of a study of T cells after yellow fever vaccination. Across the whole study: Fractions containing few cells were prepared with SMART-Seq v4 Ultra Low Input.

Findings and caveats of the study: Primary-vaccination clones mostly resurfaced post-booster (more than 95% CD4, under 90% CD8).

The ends lost 5 bases at V and 9 bases at J; junction bases unmatched: 10. The CDR3 has 15 residues. The germline CDR1 and CDR2 sequences are SNHLY and FYNNEI. Template switching by 5'RACE produced TCR cDNA, adding a universal primer site and UMIs. Each CDR3 protein is one row after TCRdb ran MiXCR on the 5' RACE reads. The sample lists a few hundred thousand distinct CDR3 sequences; about 6% were seen once. J is TRBJ2-1 and V is TRBV2; TRBD2 matches at 10 bases. This TCR came from a man aged 25 to 40 who received the YFV17D yellow fever vaccine. Sequenced material: PBMCs, taken 5 days after the yellow fever booster vaccination. The CDR3 here is CASSPLAGVRGEQFF. CDR3 nucleotides: TGTGCCAGCAGTCCTCTAGCGGGAGTTCGCGGTGAGCAGTTCTTC.